This TCR beta chain comes out of a study of cytomegalovirus exposure and HLA in healthy donors. Broader study findings: For cytomegalovirus status, the classifier reportedly gave diagnoses with high specificity and sensitivity. In a later analysis, at a false discovery rate of 0.05, 16,951 TCR beta sequences were associated with HLA alleles.

It was with 60 Vbeta and 13 Jbeta primers that the PCR ran. TCRdb's copy holds only in-frame clones and misses some; the assay was immunoSEQ multiplex PCR. The repertoire includes around 100,000 clones, around 77% of them detected once, and roughly 8.9% sits in the top ten. Germline-derived CDR1 and CDR2 are SGDLS and YYNGEE. Trimming at V came to 3 bases and at J to 9 bases, leaving 8 bases not matched to a gene. The length of the CDR3 is 13 residues. Concerning this clone: The antigen is not known.

This sequence was found in a male donor in good health and CMV-seropositive. Material: PBMCs. The chain uses TRBV9 and TRBJ2-5; 7 bases match TRBD2. The CDR3 reads CASSAAGPTAQYF. Here the CDR3 DNA reads TGTGCCAGCAGCGCAGCGGGACCGACCGCCCAGTACTTC.